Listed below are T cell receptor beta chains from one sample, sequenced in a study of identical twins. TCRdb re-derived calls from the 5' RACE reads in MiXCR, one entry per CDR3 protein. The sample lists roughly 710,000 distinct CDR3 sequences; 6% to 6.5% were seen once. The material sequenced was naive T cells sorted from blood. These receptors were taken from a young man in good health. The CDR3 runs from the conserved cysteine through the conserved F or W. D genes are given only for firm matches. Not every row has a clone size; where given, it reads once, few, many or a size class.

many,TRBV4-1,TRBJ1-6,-,CASSPMGSPLHF,TGCGCCAGCAGCCCGATGGGTTCACCCCTCCACTTT
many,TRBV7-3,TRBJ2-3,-,CASSSGAGTSSTDTQYF,TGTGCCAGCAGCTCCGGGGCGGGGACGTCTAGCACAGATACGCAGTATTTT
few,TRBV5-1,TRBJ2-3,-,CASSLRVETDTQYF,TGCGCCAGCAGCTTACGGGTTGAGACAGATACGCAGTATTTT
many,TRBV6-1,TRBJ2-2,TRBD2,CASSGSGEREYTGELFF,TGTGCCAGCAGTGGGTCGGGGGAGCGGGAGTACACCGGGGAGCTGTTTTTT
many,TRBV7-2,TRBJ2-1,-,CASSFGLRQQFF,TGTGCCAGCAGCTTCGGCCTCCGTCAGCAGTTCTTC
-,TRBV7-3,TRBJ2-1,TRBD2,CASSLVGLALNEQFF,TGTGCCAGCAGCTTAGTAGGACTAGCGTTAAATGAGCAGTTCTTC
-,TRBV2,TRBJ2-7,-,CASREAGTRSSYEQYF,TGTGCCAGCAGGGAAGCCGGGACTCGCAGTTCCTACGAGCAGTACTTC
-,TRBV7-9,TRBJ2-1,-,CASAVRYNEQFF,TGTGCCAGCGCCGTACGGTATAATGAGCAGTTCTTC
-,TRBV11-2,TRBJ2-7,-,CASGSIRGHNIYEQYF,TGTGCCAGCGGGAGTATAAGGGGACACAATATCTACGAGCAGTACTTC
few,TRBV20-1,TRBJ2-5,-,CSATPSAGRWETQYF,TGCAGTGCTACGCCCTCGGCGGGACGTTGGGAGACCCAGTACTTC
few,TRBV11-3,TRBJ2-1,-,CASSLGGGVTYNEQFF,TGTGCCAGCAGCTTAGGGGGCGGGGTTACCTACAATGAGCAGTTCTTC
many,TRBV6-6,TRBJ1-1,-,CASSSGAEAFF,TGTGCCAGCAGTTCCGGAGCTGAAGCTTTCTTT
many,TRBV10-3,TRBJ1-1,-,CAISEYVRDGNTEAFF,TGTGCCATCAGTGAGTACGTCAGGGACGGGAACACTGAAGCTTTCTTT
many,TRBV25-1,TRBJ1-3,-,CASSVSLQGNTIYF,TGTGCCAGCAGTGTATCCCTACAAGGAAACACCATATATTTT
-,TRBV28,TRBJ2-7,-,CASSLVGGAYEQYF,TGTGCCAGCAGTCTAGTTGGGGGAGCCTACGAGCAGTACTTC